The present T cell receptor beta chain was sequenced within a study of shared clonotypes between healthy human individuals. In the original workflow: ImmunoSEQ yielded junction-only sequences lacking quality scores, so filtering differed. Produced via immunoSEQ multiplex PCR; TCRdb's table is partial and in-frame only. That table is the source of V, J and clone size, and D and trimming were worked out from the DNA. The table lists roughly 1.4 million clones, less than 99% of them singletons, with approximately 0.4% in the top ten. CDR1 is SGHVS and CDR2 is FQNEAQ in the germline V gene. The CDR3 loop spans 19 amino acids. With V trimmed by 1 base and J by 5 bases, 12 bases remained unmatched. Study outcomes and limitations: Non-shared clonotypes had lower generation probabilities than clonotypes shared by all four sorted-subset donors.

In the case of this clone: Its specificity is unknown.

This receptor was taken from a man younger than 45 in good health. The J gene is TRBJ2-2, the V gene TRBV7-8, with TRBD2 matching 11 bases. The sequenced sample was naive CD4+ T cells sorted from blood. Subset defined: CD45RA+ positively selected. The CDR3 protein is CASSLGVTSGTPGTGELFF. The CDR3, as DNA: TGTGCCAGCAGCTTAGGGGTGACTAGCGGGACCCCCGGGACCGGGGAGCTGTTTTTT.